This T cell receptor (beta chain) was identified during a study of neoadjuvant nivolumab and ipilimumab in lung cancer. Produced via immunoSEQ multiplex PCR; TCRdb's table is partial and in-frame only. Among some 28,000 clones listed, 83% were seen once. Germline loops: CDR1 MRHNA, CDR2 SNTAGT. CDR3 length: 15 residues. V dropped 3 bases and J dropped 0 bases, with 8 bases sitting between them. This clone turned up a few times. Its antigen is unknown. General observations from the study: TCR clonality did not significantly correlate with pathologic tumor regression. Compared with tumor-adjacent uninvolved lung, resected tumors showed greater richness and clonality. Resected-tumor TCR richness correlated positively with pretherapy blood richness.

This chain uses TRBV6-4 with TRBJ2-2; D ambiguous. Sample: tumor tissue, taken after neoadjuvant nivolumab, alone or with ipilimumab, at or shortly before surgery. The sequence was collected from an adult with non-small cell lung cancer. For the CDR3, the DNA is TGTGCCAGCAGTGAAGGGCATGCGAACACCGGGGAGCTGTTTTTT. Encoded protein: CASSEGHANTGELFF.